The text below deals with one T cell receptor (beta chain). Its antigen has not been determined. Base qualities are not recorded, but no much larger clone differs from it by a single base. This entry is derived from a study of blood T cells in healthy people across ages (dated by TCRdb to about 2015). For the wider study: In model experiments, roughly one uniquely barcoded TCR beta cDNA molecule per two T cells was captured by template switching. Using deep sequencing normalized with unique cDNA molecular identifiers, the study measured how TCR beta repertoire diversity changes with age. The donors were split into four age groups: young (average about 16 years), middle-aged (39), aged (around 67) and long-lived (roughly 80). To avoid experimental bias, donors of different ages were randomly spread across the sequencing lanes. Using the same blood draw, the study looked at two additional independent replicas of 1 million unique cDNA reads for two donors, one aged 18 to 30 and the other aged 80 or older. On the study overall, not on this receptor specifically: Estimates of total diversity based on one million sequenced T cells were considered lower bounds and underestimates. The long-lived group showed more naive CD4+ T cells, fewer expanded clones and increased TCR diversity than the aged group, suggesting age selection. The CMV infection status of donors was not known, potentially confounding age-related changes in expanded clonotypes. Observed TCR beta diversity correlated strongly with the percentage of naive T cells measured by flow cytometry. Since profiling was done on bulk unsorted PBMCs, naive and antigen-experienced compartments could not be conclusively compared. As age increased, observed TCR beta diversity per million T cells dropped in a roughly linear way, and a significant reduction was already evident by age about 36.

The donors were roughly 38 Caucasian individuals from Russia, aged roughly 6 to 90 years, who were systemically healthy. Each donor gave about 9.7 milliliters of peripheral blood, drawn into EDTA-treated Vacutainer tubes. Ficoll-Paque density-gradient centrifugation was used to isolate PBMCs, with at least 6.5 million per sample. Trizol reagent was used to extract total RNA from PBMCs, with at least 5.5 micrograms per sample. Naive CD45RAhigh/CD27high T cell percentages were measured by flow cytometry on a PBMC aliquot from every donor. V ends up 3 bases short and J 0 bases short, with an unmatched junction base count of 8. The germline V gene (reference sequence) sets CDR1 to DFQATT and CDR2 to SNEGSKA. Taken from cysteine to phenylalanine, the CDR3 has 16 residues. Only CDR3 DNA remains: 48 bases, in frame from the first base. Library creation used 5' RACE. The sequencing machine was an Illumina HiSeq 2500. The second PCR ran for about 7 to 11 cycles and used a J-beta primer mix along with a sample-barcoded 5' primer. A unique molecular identifier was introduced onto each TCR beta cDNA molecule by a template-switch 5' adaptor carrying 12 random nucleotides. Each sample yielded at least 3 million CDR3-containing paired-end reads. First-strand cDNA was synthesized from all RNA with the Mint cDNA synthesis kit, primed by a TRBC-specific oligonucleotide. Following uracil-DNA glycosylase treatment, all cDNA underwent a first 18-cycle PCR with the universal primers M1SS and BC2_uni_R. In the source study's methods: Normalization of each sample was performed by random selection of 1 million high-quality reads, each carrying a distinct molecular identifier. Reads with shared molecular identifiers were discarded instead of being binned into consensus sequences. CDR3 identification, clonotype clustering and error correction used MiTCR with a Q25 quality threshold and the strictest error-elimination algorithm. A nonparametric unseen species model with Euler transformation was used to estimate lower-bound total TCR beta diversity. TCRdb's own reprocessing of the public reads used fastp at Q25 and MiXCR and kept productive beta chains. For every CDR3 protein sequence, its rows merge into one entry that carries the most common genes and DNA. The V and J calls were determined by TCRdb, not by the authors. For this sample the table gives about 780,000 distinct CDR3 sequences, of which approximately 59% were detected only once. About a quarter of the sample comes from the top ten.

The receptor chain draws on TRBV20-1 and TRBJ2-5; the junction holds 9 bases that match TRBD2. This clonotype was obtained from a young man in good health. The sequenced sample was blood. The nucleotide sequence is given as TGCAGTGCTAGCCCCGCCAGCGGGGGGTACCAAGAGACCCAGTACTTC. This sequence encodes CSASPASGGYQETQYF.